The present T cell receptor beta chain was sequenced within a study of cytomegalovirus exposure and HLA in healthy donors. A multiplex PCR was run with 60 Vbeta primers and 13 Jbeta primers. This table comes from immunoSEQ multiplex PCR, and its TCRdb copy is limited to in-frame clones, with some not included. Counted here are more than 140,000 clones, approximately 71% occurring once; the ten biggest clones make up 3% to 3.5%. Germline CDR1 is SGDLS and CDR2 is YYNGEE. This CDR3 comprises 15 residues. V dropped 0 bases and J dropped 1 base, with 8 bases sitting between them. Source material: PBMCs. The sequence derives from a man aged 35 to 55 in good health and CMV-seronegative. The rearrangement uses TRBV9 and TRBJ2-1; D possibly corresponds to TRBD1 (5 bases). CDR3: CASSVGQGSYNEQFF. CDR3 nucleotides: TGTGCCAGCAGCGTAGGGCAGGGTTCCTACAATGAGCAGTTCTTC.